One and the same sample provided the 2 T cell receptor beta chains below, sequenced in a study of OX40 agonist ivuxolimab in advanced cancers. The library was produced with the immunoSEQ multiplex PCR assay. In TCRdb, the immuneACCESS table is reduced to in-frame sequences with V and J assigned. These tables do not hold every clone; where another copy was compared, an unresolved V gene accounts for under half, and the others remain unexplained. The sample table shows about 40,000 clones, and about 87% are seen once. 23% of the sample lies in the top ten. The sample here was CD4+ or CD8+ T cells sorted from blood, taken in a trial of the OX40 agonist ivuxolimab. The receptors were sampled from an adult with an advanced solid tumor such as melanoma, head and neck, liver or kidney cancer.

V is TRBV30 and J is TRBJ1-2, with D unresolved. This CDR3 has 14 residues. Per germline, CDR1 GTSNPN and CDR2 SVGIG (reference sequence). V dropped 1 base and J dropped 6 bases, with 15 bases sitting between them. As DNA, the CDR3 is TGTGCCTGGAGTGCCCGGATTTACTGGGATGGCTACACCTTC. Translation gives CAWSARIYWDGYTF.

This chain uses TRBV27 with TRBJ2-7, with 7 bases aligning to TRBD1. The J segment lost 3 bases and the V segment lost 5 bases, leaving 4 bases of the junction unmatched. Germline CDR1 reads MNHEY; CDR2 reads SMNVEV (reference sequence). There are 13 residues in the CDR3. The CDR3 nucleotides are TGTGCCAGCAGTAAGACAGGGAACTACGAGCAGTACTTC. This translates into CASSKTGNYEQYF.